Each of the 14 T cell receptor beta chains below was sequenced from the same sample in a study of graft-versus-host responses after intestinal transplantation. Data came from immunoSEQ multiplex PCR; TCRdb stores just in-frame clones and leaves some out. This sample has 11,000 to 15,000 clones; 33% occur once, and the top ten carry about 2%. Plates contained around 200,000 CFSE-labeled responder cells and around 200,000 irradiated, violet-dye-labeled stimulator cells. The sample was alloreactive CD8+ T cells from a mixed lymphocyte reaction culture, taken before intestinal transplant. Subset here: CFSE-low proliferating T cells sorted from approximately 6-day pre-transplant mixed lymphocyte reaction (GvH or HvG direction). Every receptor here comes from a human patient who received an intestinal transplant.

The V call is TRBV18, the J call TRBJ2-1; 14 bases match TRBD2. Germline loops: CDR1 KGHSH, CDR2 LQKENI. This CDR3 region has 18 residues. The trim removed 3 bases at V and 6 bases at J, leaving 10 bases unmatched. CDR3 coding DNA: TGTGCCAGCTCACCCGGACTAGCGGGGGGAAGCGTTCTCAATGAGCAGTTCTTC. Residues: CASSPGLAGGSVLNEQFF.

The rearrangement uses TRBV11-2 and TRBJ2-7; D may be TRBD1 (6 bases). The germline CDR1 and CDR2 sequences are SGHAT and FQNNGV. This CDR3 spans 14 amino acids. V shed 0 bases and J shed 3 bases, with 9 bases lying between them. Here the CDR3 DNA reads TGTGCCAGCAGCTTAGAACAGGGCGACTACGAGCAGTACTTC. Protein sequence: CASSLEQGDYEQYF.

This clone was picked up a small number of times. The rearrangement joins TRBV11-2 to TRBJ2-7; 11 bases map to TRBD1. Germline lookup yields CDR1 SGHAT and CDR2 FQNNGV. V shed 6 bases, J shed 3 bases, and the junction held 4 bases outside the gene matches. The CDR3 loop spans 14 amino acids. For the CDR3, the DNA is TGTGCCAGCAGTGCCGGGACAGGGGGCTACGAGCAGTACTTC. It codes for CASSAGTGGYEQYF.

This clone was seen only a few times. The genes are TRBV11-3 and TRBJ1-2, with TRBD1 identical over 7 bases. This CDR3 contains 12 residues. CDR1 and CDR2 (germline): SGHNT, YENEEA. The ends lost 5 bases at V and 8 bases at J; junction bases unmatched: 5. The CDR3 sequence is CASSPGQEGYTF. The CDR3 nucleotides read TGTGCCAGCAGCCCCGGACAGGAGGGCTACACCTTC.

CDR3 amino acids: CAWRGQWHTEAFF. The CDR3 nucleotides read TGTGCCTGGAGGGGACAGTGGCACACTGAAGCTTTCTTT. The V gene is TRBV30, the J gene TRBJ1-1, with 7 bases matching TRBD1. Trimming at V came to 3 bases and at J to 3 bases, leaving 4 bases not matched to a gene. CDR1 is GTSNPN, CDR2 SVGIG, per germline (reference sequence). The CDR3 is 13 amino acids.

This chain links TRBV4-3 with TRBJ2-7; TRBD2 matches at 9 bases. Germline loops: CDR1 LGHNA, CDR2 YSLEER. V shed 0 bases, J shed 2 bases, and the junction held 5 bases outside the gene matches. CDR3 size: 16 residues. The chain's CDR3 is CASSQDAGGLTYEQYF. CDR3 coding DNA: TGCGCCAGCAGCCAAGATGCGGGGGGGCTTACCTACGAGCAGTACTTC.

In its sample, this clone was seen a few times. The chain is built from TRBV4-3 and TRBJ2-5; 12 bases are shared with TRBD2. Trimming at V came to 1 base and at J to 5 bases, leaving 2 bases not matched to a gene. Per the germline V gene, CDR1 is LGHNA and CDR2 is YSLEER. The CDR3 is 15 residues long. CDR3 in DNA: TGCGCCAGCAGCCAAGGGACTAGCGGGGTGGAGACCCAGTACTTC. Its translation: CASSQGTSGVETQYF.

This chain connects TRBV9 to TRBJ2-1; 7 bases agree with TRBD2. This CDR3 is built from 14 residues. With 0 bases clipped from V and 6 bases from J, the junction kept 3 bases outside the gene matches. The germline CDR1 and CDR2 sequences are SGDLS and YYNGEE. CDR3 region: CASSVVSGANEQFF. The CDR3, as DNA: TGTGCCAGCAGCGTAGTAAGCGGGGCCAATGAGCAGTTCTTC.

This clone has just a few counts. V is TRBV4-3 and J is TRBJ2-7, with 7 bases that match TRBD1. This CDR3 is built from 15 residues. V lost 0 bases, J lost 2 bases, and 4 bases stayed unmatched. Germline assignment: CDR1 LGHNA and CDR2 YSLEER. This CDR3 is CASSQDRTGPYEQYF. Written as DNA, the CDR3 is TGCGCCAGCAGCCAAGATCGGACAGGACCCTACGAGCAGTACTTC.

The rearrangement joins TRBV19 to TRBJ1-4; TRBD1 agrees at 7 bases. CDR1 LNHDA and CDR2 SQIVND come from the germline V gene (reference sequence). J lost 3 bases, V lost 1 base, and 2 bases had no gene match. The CDR3 runs 15 residues. In DNA, the CDR3 is TGTGCCAGTAGTATAGCCACAGGGGCTAATGAAAAACTGTTTTTT. Amino acids: CASSIATGANEKLFF.

This clone has a handful of counts. This sequence joins TRBV4-3 and TRBJ2-7; D not resolved. Per germline, CDR1 LGHNA and CDR2 YSLEER. The CDR3 runs to 14 residues. The V and J ends lost 0 bases and 3 bases respectively, with 9 bases between them. The CDR3 sequence is CASSQDTDLYEQYF. CDR3 DNA: TGCGCCAGCAGCCAAGATACAGACCTCTACGAGCAGTACTTC.

The rearrangement uses TRBV7-9 and TRBJ1-1; no definite D call. The CDR3 is made up of 15 amino acids. Germline-derived CDR1 and CDR2 are SEHNR and FQNEAQ (reference sequence). The germline V and J ends were trimmed by 3 bases and 4 bases, with 15 bases remaining between them. In DNA form, the CDR3 reads TGTGCCAGCAGCTTTCCCGAGGGAGGGTTCACTGAAGCTTTCTTT. Translated: CASSFPEGGFTEAFF.

This rearrangement joins TRBV10-2 to TRBJ1-1; D possibly corresponds to TRBD1 (5 bases). V lost 8 bases to trimming and J lost 5 bases, with 12 bases between them. The CDR3 contains 12 residues. Germline loops: CDR1 WSHSY, CDR2 SAAADI. The CDR3 sequence is CASGQGITEAFF. The CDR3 DNA reads TGCGCCAGCGGGCAGGGAATAACTGAAGCTTTCTTT.

The gene calls are TRBV5-1 and TRBJ2-1, with 11 bases lining up with TRBD2. Germline CDR1 SGHRS, CDR2 YFSETQ. The trim removed 0 bases at V and 6 bases at J, leaving 8 bases unmatched. The CDR3 covers 17 residues. CDR3 amino acids: CASSLDLAGGLVNEQFF. For the CDR3, the DNA is TGCGCCAGCAGCTTGGATCTAGCGGGGGGATTAGTCAATGAGCAGTTCTTC. Together with reference TRBV5-1 and TRBJ2-1, the CDR3 gives the full variable domain: KAGVTQTPRYLIKTRGQQVTLSCSPISGHRSVSWYQQTPGQGLQFLFEYFSETQRNKGNFPGRFSGRQFSNSRSEMNVSTLELGDSALYLCASSLDLAGGLVNEQFFGPGTRLTVL.